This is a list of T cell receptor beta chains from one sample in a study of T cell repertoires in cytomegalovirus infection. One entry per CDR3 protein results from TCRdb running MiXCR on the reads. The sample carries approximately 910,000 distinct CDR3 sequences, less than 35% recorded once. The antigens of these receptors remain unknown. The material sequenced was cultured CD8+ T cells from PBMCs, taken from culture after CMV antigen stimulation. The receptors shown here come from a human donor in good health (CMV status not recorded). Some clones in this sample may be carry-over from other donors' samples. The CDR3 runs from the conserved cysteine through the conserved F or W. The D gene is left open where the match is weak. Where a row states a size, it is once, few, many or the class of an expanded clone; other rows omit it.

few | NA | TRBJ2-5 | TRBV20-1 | TGCAGTGCTAGAGATATAACGGGGCAAGAGACCCAGTACTTC | CSARDITGQETQYF
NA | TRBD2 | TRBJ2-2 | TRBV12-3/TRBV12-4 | TGTGCCAGCAGTTTAGTCGGGGGGGCTATCAGGGAGCTGTTTTTT | CASSLVGGAIRELFF
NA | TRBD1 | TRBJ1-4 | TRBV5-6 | TGTGCCAGCAGCTTAGAGGGACAGGGGGCACAGAATGAAAAACTGTTTTTT | CASSLEGQGAQNEKLFF
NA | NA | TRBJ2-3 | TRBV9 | TGTGTCAGCAGCGGTGGGGCCTACACAGATACGCAGTATTTT | CVSSGGAYTDTQYF
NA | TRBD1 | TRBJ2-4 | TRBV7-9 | TGTGCCAGCAGCTCCGGGACAGGGAGAGCCAAAAACATTCAGTACTTC | CASSSGTGRAKNIQYF
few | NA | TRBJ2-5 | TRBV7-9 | TGTGCCAGCAGCTTGGGAACGCTCGGGGAGACCCAGTACTTC | CASSLGTLGETQYF
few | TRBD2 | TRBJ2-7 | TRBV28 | TGTGCCAGCAGTTCGGTAGCGGGGGCGGGGGAGCAGTACTTC | CASSSVAGAGEQYF
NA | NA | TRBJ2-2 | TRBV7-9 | TGTGCCAGCAGCTTATTAGGGGTCACCGGGGAGCTGTTTTTT | CASSLLGVTGELFF
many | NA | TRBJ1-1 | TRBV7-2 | TGTGCCAGCAGCTTGAAGGGTCCACACACTGAAGCTTTCTTT | CASSLKGPHTEAFF
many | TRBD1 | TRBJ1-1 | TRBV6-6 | TGTGCCAGCAGTTCGACAGGGGAAACTGAAGCTTTCTTT | CASSSTGETEAFF
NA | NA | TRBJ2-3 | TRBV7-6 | TGTGCCAGCAGCTTAAAAGGATTCGCAGATACGCAGTATTTT | CASSLKGFADTQYF
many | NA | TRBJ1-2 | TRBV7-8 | TGTGCCAGCAGCTTGAACCCAGGGATGGAGTATGGCTACACCTTC | CASSLNPGMEYGYTF
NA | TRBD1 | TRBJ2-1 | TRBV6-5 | TGTGCCAGCAGACCGGACAGGGTCTACAATGAGCAGTTCTTC | CASRPDRVYNEQFF
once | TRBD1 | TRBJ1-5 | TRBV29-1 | TGCAGCGTTGAGACAGGGAGCAATCAGCCCCAGCATTTT | CSVETGSNQPQHF
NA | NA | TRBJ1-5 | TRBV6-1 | TGTGCCAGCACTTCACGGGGACAGCCCCAGCATTTT | CASTSRGQPQHF
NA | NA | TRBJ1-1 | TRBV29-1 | TGCAGCGTTGTCGGCAGGAACCCGGGAGGAACTGAAGCTTTCTTT | CSVVGRNPGGTEAFF
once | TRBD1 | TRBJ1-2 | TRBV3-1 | TGTGCCAGCAGCCGTGACAGGGGGCCCATCTATGGCTACACCTTC | CASSRDRGPIYGYTF
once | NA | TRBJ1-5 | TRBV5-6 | TGTGCCAGCAGCTTAAAGATCAATCAGCCCCAGCATTTT | CASSLKINQPQHF
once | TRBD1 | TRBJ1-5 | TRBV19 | TGTGCCACACGGAAGGGACAGGGGAATCAGCCCCAGCATTTT | CATRKGQGNQPQHF
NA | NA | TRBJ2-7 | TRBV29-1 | TGCAGCGTTGTATCTAGGATCCACGCCTACGAGCAGTACTTC | CSVVSRIHAYEQYF
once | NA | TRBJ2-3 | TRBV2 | TGTGCCAGCAACGGGCGCCAGCACACAGATACGAAGTATTTT | CASNGRQHTDTKYF
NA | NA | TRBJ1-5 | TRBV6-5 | TGTGCCAGCAGTTACTTTGGGGATCGCAATCAGCCCCAGCATTTT | CASSYFGDRNQPQHF
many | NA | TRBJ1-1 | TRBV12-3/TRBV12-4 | TGTGCCAGCAGTCCCGGTCGGATCGGGGCTTTCTTT | CASSPGRIGAFF
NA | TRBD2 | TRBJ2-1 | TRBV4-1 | TGCGCCAGCAGCCATAACGGGGCGGGGGACCCCTACAATGAGCAGTTCTTC | CASSHNGAGDPYNEQFF
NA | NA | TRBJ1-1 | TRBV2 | TGTGCCAGCAGTGAAGCGTCGGCGATAATCATGAACACTGAAGCTTTCTTT | CASSEASAIIMNTEAFF
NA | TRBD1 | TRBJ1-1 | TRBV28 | TGTGCCAGCATTCAGTCCCTTACAGGGGGAAGAAGCCCGCAGGCTTTCTTT | CASIQSLTGGRSPQAFF
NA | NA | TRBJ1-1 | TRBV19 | TGTGCCAGTAGTATTCCGGGGGTCGTATACCTGAACACTGAAGCTTTCTTT | CASSIPGVVYLNTEAFF
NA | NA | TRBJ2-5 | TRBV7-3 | TGTGCCAGCAGCGCTGGGTTAGCCCACCAAGAGACCCAGTACTTC | CASSAGLAHQETQYF
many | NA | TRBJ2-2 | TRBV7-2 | TGTGCCAGCAGCTGGGGCATCCTCCGCCTTGGCACCGGGGAGCTGTTTTTT | CASSWGILRLGTGELFF
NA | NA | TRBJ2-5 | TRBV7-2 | TGTGCCAGCAGCTTACATATTCGCGGCCAAGAGACCCAGTACTTC | CASSLHIRGQETQYF
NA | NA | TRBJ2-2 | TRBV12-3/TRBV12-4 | TGTGCCAGCAGTGAATTTAATGGGGGCTTGAACACCGGGGAGCTGTTTTTT | CASSEFNGGLNTGELFF
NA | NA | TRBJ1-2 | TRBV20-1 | TGCAGTGCTAGAGACAGGGGCCCCATTTATGGCTACACCTTC | CSARDRGPIYGYTF
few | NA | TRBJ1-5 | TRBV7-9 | TGTGCCAGCAGCCCCACGGGCGGGGGAGATCAGCCCCAGCATTTT | CASSPTGGGDQPQHF
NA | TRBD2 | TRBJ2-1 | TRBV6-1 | TGTGCCAGCAGTGTACTAGCGGGGGGGGTTGAGCAGTTCTTC | CASSVLAGGVEQFF
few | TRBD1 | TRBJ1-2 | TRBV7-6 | TGTGCCAGCAGCTCGACAGGGGCTGGTGGCTACACCTTC | CASSSTGAGGYTF
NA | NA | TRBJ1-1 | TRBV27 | TGTGCCAGCAGTTTATTGGGGGACCCTGAAGCTTTCTTT | CASSLLGDPEAFF
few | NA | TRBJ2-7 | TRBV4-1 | TGCGCCAGCAGCCAAGAAGGTCGCGGACAGAGAAAGGACTACGAGCAGTACTTC | CASSQEGRGQRKDYEQYF
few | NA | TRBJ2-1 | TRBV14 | TGTGCCAGCAGCCAGGGACTCCGTTCCTACAATGAGCAGTTCTTC | CASSQGLRSYNEQFF
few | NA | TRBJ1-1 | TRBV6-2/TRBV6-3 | TGTGCCAGCAGGCAAGGCTTAAACACTGAAGCTTTCTTT | CASRQGLNTEAFF
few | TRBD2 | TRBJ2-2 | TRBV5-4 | TGTGCCAGCAGCCCAGGACTAGCGAGGAACACCGGGGAGCTGTTTTTT | CASSPGLARNTGELFF
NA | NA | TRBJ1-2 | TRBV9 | TGTGCCAGCAGTCCAGGACCCTCTAAAGCTAACTATGGCTACACCTTC | CASSPGPSKANYGYTF
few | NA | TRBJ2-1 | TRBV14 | TGTGCCAGCAGCCAAGTAACCTTTGCCTCCTACAATGAGCAGTTCTTC | CASSQVTFASYNEQFF
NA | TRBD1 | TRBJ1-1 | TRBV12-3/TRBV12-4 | TGTGCCAGCAGTTTATCTCCCAACAGGGGAGCTTTCTTT | CASSLSPNRGAFF
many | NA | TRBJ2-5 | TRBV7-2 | TGTGCCAGCAGCCAGCTTACAAGGGCGGTAGGGAAAGAGACCCAGTACTTC | CASSQLTRAVGKETQYF
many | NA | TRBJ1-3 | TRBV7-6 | TGTGCCAGCAGCTTACGGGCAGGGGTCCGGGAGGACACCATATATTTT | CASSLRAGVREDTIYF
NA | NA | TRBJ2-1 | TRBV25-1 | TGTGCCAGCAGTGAACAGGGCAGGAATGAGCAGTTCTTC | CASSEQGRNEQFF
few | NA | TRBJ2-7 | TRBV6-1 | TGTGCCAGCAGTGCGGGATCTCCCTACGAGCAGTACTTC | CASSAGSPYEQYF
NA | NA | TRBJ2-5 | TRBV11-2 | TGTGCCAGCAGCTTTCGTACCGGAGAGGCCCAGTACTTC | CASSFRTGEAQYF
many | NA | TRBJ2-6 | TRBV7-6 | TGTGCCAGCAGCTTAGGCGCGGGCTCTGGGGCCAACGTCCTGACTTTC | CASSLGAGSGANVLTF
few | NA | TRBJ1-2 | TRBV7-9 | TGTGCCAGCAGCCCCCCCGCTGGGCTAATTAACTATGGCTACACCTTC | CASSPPAGLINYGYTF
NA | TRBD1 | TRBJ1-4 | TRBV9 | TGTGCCAGCAGCGGCTACGGGACAGGGGATAATGAAAAACTGTTTTTT | CASSGYGTGDNEKLFF
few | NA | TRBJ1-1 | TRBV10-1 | TGCGCCAGCAGTGCAGTAGACACTGAAGCTTTCTTT | CASSAVDTEAFF